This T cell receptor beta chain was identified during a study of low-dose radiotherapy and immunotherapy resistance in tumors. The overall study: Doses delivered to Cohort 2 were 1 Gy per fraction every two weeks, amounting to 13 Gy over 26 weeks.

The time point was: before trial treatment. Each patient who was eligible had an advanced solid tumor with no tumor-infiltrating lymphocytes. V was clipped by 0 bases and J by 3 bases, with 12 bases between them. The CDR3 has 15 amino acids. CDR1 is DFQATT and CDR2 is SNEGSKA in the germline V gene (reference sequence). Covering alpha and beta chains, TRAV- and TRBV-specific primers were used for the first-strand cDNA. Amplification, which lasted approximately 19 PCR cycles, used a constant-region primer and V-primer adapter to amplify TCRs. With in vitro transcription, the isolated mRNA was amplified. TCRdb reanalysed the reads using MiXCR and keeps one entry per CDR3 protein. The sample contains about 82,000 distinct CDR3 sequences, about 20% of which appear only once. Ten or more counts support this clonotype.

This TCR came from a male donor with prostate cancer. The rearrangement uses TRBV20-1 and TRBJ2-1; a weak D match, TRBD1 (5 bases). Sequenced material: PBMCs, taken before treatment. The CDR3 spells CSARDLRRDYNEQFF. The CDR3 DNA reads TGCAGTGCTAGAGATCTCCGCAGGGACTACAATGAGCAGTTCTTC.